This section outlines one TCR beta chain sequence together with its context. This sample stems from a study of cytomegalovirus exposure and HLA in healthy donors. As for the study in general: Researchers previously reported finding about 110 million unique TCR beta sequences from approximately 200 million T cells.

Trimming removed 0 bases at V and 6 bases at J, with 11 bases between. The CDR3 contains 14 residues. Per the germline V gene, CDR1 is SGHRS and CDR2 is YFSETQ. PCR primers comprised 60 Vbeta and 13 Jbeta primers. TCRdb keeps only in-frame clones here, not all; method: immunoSEQ multiplex PCR. This sample's table reports about 77,000 clones. The material sequenced was PBMCs. This clonotype was obtained from a man aged 45-65 years in good health and CMV-seropositive. The gene calls are TRBV5-1 and TRBJ2-3, with D uncertain. CDR3 DNA sequence: TGCGCCAGCAGCTTGGGTCGAGAACAGGATACGCAGTATTTT. Translated, it gives CASSLGREQDTQYF. Using reference TRBV5-1 and TRBJ2-3 for the parts outside the CDR3, the full variable domain is KAGVTQTPRYLIKTRGQQVTLSCSPISGHRSVSWYQQTPGQGLQFLFEYFSETQRNKGNFPGRFSGRQFSNSRSEMNVSTLELGDSALYLCASSLGREQDTQYFGPGTRLTVL.